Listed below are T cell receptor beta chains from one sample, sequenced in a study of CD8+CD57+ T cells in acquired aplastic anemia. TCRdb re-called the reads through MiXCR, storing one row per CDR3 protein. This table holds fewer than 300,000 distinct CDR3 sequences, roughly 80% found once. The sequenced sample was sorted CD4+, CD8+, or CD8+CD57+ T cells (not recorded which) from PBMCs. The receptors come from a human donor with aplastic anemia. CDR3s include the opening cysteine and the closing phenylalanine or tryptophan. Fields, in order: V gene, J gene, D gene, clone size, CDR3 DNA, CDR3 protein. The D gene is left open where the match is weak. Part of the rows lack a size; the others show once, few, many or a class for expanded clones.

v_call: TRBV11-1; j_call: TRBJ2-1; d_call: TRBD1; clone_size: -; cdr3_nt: TGTGCCAGCAGCTTAGCGCAGACAGGGTACTACAATGAGCAGTTCTTC; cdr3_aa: CASSLAQTGYYNEQFF
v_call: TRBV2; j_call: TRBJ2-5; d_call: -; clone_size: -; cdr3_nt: TGTGCCAGCAGTGAGGGCTATAGCAATCAGACCCAGCACTTT; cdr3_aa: CASSEGYSNQTQHF
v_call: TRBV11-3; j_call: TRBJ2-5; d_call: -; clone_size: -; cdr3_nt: TGTGCCAGCAGCTTAGATCGGACAGGAGCCGGGGGGGAGACCCAGTACTTC; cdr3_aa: CASSLDRTGAGGETQYF
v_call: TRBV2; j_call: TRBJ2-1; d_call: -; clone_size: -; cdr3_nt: TGTGCCAGCAGCAGGGCCACCTACTACAATGAGCAGTTCTTC; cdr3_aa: CASSRATYYNEQFF
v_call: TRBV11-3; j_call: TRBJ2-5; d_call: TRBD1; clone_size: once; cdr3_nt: TGTGCCGGCCAGGGGGCTATGACAACCCAGTACTTC; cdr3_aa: CAGQGAMTTQYF
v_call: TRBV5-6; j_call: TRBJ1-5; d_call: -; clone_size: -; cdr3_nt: TGTGCCAGCAGCTTGGGGGGGCGGGGTGATCAGCCCCAGCATTTT; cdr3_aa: CASSLGGRGDQPQHF
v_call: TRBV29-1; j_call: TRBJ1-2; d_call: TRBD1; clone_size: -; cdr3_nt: TGCAGCGGCCAGGGGGAAGGTGTTTATGGCTACACCTTC; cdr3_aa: CSGQGEGVYGYTF
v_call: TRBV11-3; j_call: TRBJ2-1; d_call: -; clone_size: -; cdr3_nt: TGTGCCAGCAGTCCGGATCCGTTCTACAATGAGCAGTTCTTC; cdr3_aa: CASSPDPFYNEQFF
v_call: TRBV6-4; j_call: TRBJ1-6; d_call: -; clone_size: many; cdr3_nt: TGTGCCAGCAGTGAGTCCGGGCAGGGAGGTTCACCCCTCCACTTT; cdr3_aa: CASSESGQGGSPLHF
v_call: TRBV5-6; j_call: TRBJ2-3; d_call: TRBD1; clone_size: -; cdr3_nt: TGTGCCAGCACCTCCGGGACAGGGAGCGGAGATACGCAGTATTTT; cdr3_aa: CASTSGTGSGDTQYF
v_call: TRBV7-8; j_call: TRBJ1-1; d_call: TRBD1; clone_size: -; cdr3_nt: TGTGCCAGCAGCTTAGAGCTGACAGGGGACACGCAAGATTTCTTT; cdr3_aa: CASSLELTGDTQDFF
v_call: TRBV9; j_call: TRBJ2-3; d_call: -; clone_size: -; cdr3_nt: TGTGCCAGCAGCGACGGGGGCAAAGAGCAGCAGTATTTT; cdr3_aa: CASSDGGKEQQYF
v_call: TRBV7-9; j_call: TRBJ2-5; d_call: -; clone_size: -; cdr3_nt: TGTGCCAGCAGCAGTCATAGACAGGAAGAGACCCGGTACTTC; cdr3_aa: CASSSHRQEETRYF
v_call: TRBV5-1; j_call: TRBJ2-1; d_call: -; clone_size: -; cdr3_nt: TGCGCCAGTCCCAGGACGGGCCGTTCGAGTGAGCAGTTCTTC; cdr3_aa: CASPRTGRSSEQFF
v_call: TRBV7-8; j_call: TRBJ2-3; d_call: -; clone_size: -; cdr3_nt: TGTGCCAGCAGCTTAGCGGGAGCACCCGATCCGTATTTT; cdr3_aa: CASSLAGAPDPYF
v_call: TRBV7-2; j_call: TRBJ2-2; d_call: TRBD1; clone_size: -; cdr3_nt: TGTGCCAGCAGCTGGGGGACAGGGCCGAACTATGGCGACCTGTTTTTT; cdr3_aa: CASSWGTGPNYGDLFF
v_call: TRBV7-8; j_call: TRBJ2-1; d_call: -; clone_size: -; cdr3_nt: TGTGCCAGCAGCTTATACCAGAACTCCGACAATCAGCAGTTCTTC; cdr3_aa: CASSLYQNSDNQQFF
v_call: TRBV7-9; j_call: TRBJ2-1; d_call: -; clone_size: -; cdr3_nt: TGTGCCAGCAGCTTAGAGGGATTGTATGGGCAGTTCTTC; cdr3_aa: CASSLEGLYGQFF
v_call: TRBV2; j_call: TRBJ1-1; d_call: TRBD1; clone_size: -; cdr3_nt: TGTGCCAGCGGGGACGGGGACAGAGAGAGGGGGTACTCTGACGCTTTCTTT; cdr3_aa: CASGDGDRERGYSDAFF
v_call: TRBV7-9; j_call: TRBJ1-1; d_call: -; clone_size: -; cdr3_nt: TGTGCCAGCACCCTAGAGATGGTCCCCAATGGTGCCGACTTCTTT; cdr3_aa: CASTLEMVPNGADFF
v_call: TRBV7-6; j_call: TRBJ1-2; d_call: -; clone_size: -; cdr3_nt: TGTGCCAGCAGCCTGGGGAGGGACGGGCTTGTATACAACTACACCTTC; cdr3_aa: CASSLGRDGLVYNYTF
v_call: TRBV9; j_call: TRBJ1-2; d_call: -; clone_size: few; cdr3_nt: TGTGCCAGCAGCTTGGGCCTGGCTCCTGGAAACACCTTC; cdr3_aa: CASSLGLAPGNTF
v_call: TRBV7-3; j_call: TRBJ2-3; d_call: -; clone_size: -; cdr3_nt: TGTGCCAGCAGGGTGGGGCCTAGCACAGATACGCAGTATTTT; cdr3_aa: CASRVGPSTDTQYF
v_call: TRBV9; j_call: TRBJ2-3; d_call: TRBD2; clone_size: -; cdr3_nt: TGTGCCAGCAGCTTCCCCTTAGCGGGGGAGTTGCAGAATTTT; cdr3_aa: CASSFPLAGELQNF
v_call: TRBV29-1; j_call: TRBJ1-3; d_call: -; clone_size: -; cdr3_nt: TGCAGCGTTGCCTTCGGTCTAGGATCTGGAAACACCATATATTTT; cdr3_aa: CSVAFGLGSGNTIYF
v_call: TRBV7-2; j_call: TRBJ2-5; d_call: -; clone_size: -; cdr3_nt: TGTGCCAGCAGCCAAGAAGGCCCGAAGCAGCAGAACGAGTACTTC; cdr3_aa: CASSQEGPKQQNEYF
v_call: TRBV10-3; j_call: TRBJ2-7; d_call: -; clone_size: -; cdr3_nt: TGTGCCAGCAGGTTCACAGGGGAGGGCTACGCGCAGTACTTC; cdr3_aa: CASRFTGEGYAQYF
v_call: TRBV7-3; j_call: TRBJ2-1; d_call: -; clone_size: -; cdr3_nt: TGTGCCAGCAGCATAGGTAGCGGAGCCAACAAGGAGCAGTTCTTC; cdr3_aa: CASSIGSGANKEQFF
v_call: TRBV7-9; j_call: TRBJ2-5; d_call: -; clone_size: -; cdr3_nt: TGTGCCTACGAGGTAACGGCGTACCAAGAGACCCAGTACTACTTC; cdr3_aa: CAYEVTAYQETQYYF
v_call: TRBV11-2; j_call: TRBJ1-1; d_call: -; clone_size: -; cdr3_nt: TGTGCCAGCAGCTTATCGTCCGGGAGGAACACTGAAGCTTTCTTT; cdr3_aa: CASSLSSGRNTEAFF
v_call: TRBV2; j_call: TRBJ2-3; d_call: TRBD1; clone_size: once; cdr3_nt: TGTGCCAGCGGGGACAGTGGCTCCCATACGCAGTATTTT; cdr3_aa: CASGDSGSHTQYF
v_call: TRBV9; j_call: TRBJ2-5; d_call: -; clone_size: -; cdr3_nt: TGTGCCAGCAGCTTAAGTCCGATCACGTACCACTTCACCCAGTACTTC; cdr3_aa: CASSLSPITYHFTQYF
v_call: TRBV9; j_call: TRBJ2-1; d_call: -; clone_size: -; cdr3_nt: TGTGCCAGCAGCGCGAGGTCAGATACGCATGAGTTTGTCTTC; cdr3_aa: CASSARSDTHEFVF
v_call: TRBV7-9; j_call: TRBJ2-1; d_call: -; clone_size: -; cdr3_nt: TGTGCCAGCAGCCCACCACAGGGGCGGGACACCGGGGAGCAGTTCTTC; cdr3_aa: CASSPPQGRDTGEQFF
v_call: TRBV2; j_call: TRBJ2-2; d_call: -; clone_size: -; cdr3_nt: TGTGCCAGCGGGGACGGGGGCACAGATAAGCTGTTTTTT; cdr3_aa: CASGDGGTDKLFF
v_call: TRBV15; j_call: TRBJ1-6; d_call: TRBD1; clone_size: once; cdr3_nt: TGTGCCACCAGCTTCGGCCGGGACAGGGAATCTATAGTTAATTCACCCCTCCACTTT; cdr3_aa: CATSFGRDRESIVNSPLHF
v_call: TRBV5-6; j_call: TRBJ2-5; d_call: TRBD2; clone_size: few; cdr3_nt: TGTGCCACCAGCTGTACTAGCGAGCAAGAGACCCAGTACTTC; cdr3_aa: CATSCTSEQETQYF
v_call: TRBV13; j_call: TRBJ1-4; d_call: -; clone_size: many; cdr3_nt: TGTGCCAGCAGCTCATCTTCAGGAGAACAAATTAATGAAAAACTGTTTTTT; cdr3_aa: CASSSSSGEQINEKLFF
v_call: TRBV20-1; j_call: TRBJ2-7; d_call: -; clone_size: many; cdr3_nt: TGCAGTGCTAGGGAGGACAGCTCCTACGAGCAGTACTTC; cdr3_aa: CSAREDSSYEQYF
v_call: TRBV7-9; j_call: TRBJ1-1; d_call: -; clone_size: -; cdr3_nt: TGTGCCAGCAGCTTACATCTGACGGCCAGGGCTAAAGCTTTCTTT; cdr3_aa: CASSLHLTARAKAFF
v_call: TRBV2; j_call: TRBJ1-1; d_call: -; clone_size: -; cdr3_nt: -; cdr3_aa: CASSGVGGANTEAFFVF
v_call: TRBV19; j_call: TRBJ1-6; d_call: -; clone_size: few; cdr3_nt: TGTGCCAGTAGTATAGATCACGGGCCGAATTCACCCCTCCACTTT; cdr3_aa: CASSIDHGPNSPLHF
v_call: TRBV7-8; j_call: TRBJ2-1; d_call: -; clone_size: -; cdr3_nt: TGTGCCAGCAGCTTAGCGGAAGGGCACGGGACGGAGCATTTCTTC; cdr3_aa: CASSLAEGHGTEHFF
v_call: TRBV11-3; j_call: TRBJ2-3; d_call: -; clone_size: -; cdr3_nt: TGTGCCAGCAGCTTAGTAGCTTTCACAGATACGCAGTATTTT; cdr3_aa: CASSLVAFTDTQYF
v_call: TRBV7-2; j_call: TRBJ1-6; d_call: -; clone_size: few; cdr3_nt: TGTGCCAGCAGCTTGGGGGGGGGCGCCGATTATTCCTACCTCCACTTT; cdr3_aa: CASSLGGGADYSYLHF
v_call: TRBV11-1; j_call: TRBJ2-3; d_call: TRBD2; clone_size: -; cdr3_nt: TGTGCCAGCAGATGGGACGGGAGGCGGACAGATACGCAGTATTTT; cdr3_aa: CASRWDGRRTDTQYF
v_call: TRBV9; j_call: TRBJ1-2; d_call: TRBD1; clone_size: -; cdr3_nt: TGTGCCAGCAGCTTAGGGGACAGGGGGGGGGCTACGAGCTACACCTTC; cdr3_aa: CASSLGDRGGATSYTF
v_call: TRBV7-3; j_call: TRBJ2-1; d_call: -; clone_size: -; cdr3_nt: TGTGCCAGCAGCTTGGCGGGCGGAGACGGTCAGGAAGCGCAGTTCTTC; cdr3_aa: CASSLAGGDGQEAQFF
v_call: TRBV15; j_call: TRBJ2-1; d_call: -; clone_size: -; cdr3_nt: TGTGCCACCAGCATGGGCGCCAGCCAAAATGACCAGTTCTTC; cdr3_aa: CATSMGASQNDQFF
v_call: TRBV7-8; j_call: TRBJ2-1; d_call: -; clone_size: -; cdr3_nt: TGTGCCAGCAGCTTTGCGAGAGGCGGCGATACGCAGGATCAGTTCTTC; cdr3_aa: CASSFARGGDTQDQFF
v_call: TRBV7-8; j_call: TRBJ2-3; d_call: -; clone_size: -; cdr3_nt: TGTGCCAGCAGCTTAGCGAGGGGTACCGATCCCCAGTATTTT; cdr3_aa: CASSLARGTDPQYF
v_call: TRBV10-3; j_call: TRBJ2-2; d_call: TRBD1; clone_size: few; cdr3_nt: TGTGCCATCAGTGATCCCAGGGGGAACGGGGAGCTGCTTTTT; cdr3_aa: CAISDPRGNGELLF